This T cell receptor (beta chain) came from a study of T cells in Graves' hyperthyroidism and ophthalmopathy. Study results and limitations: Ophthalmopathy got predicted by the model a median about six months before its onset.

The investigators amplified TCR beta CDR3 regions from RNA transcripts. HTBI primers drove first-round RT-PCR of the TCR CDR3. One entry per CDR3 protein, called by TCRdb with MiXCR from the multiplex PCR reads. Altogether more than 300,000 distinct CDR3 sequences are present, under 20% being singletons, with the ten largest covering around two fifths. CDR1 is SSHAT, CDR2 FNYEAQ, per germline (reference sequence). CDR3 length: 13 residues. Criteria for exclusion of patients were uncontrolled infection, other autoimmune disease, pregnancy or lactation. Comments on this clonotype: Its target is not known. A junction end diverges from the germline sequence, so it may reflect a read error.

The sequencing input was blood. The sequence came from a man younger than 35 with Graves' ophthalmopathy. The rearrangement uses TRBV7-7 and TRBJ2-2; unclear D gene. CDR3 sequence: CASSLATTGELFF. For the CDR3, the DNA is TGTGCTAGCAGCTTAGCAACCACCGGGGAGCTGTTTTTT. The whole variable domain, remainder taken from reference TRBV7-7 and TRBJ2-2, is GAGVSQSPRYKVTKRGQDVTLRCDPISSHATLYWYQQALGQGPEFLTYFNYEAQPDKSGLPSDRFSAERPEGSISTLTIQRTEQRDSAMYRCASSLATTGELFFGEGSRLTVL.